This T cell receptor (beta chain) was documented in a study of CD8 T cells in ankylosing spondylitis. Of note for this clonotype: Its antigen is not identified.

Germline CDR1 LNHNV, CDR2 YYDKDF (reference sequence). The V end lost 5 bases, the J end lost 0 bases, and 8 bases lay between the germline ends. The CDR3 runs to 14 residues. Points from the study as a whole: Existing reports had already noted some motif variants in reactive arthritis synovial fluid and blood. Enrichment of disease-linked clones was reportedly significant in matched ankylosing spondylitis synovial fluid. Ankylosing spondylitis blood appeared to carry a characteristic TCR beta motif of roughly 8 highly homologous variants.

For TCR beta, libraries came from quantitative 5'-RACE with molecular barcodes. One entry per CDR3 protein, called by TCRdb with MiXCR from the 5' RACE reads. The data hold fewer than 750,000 distinct CDR3 sequences, with around 19% observed a single time. The V gene is TRBV15, the J gene TRBJ2-4; D perhaps matches TRBD2 (6 bases). Sequenced material: blood, either unsorted or a sorted T cell fraction (not recorded which). The receptor comes from a male donor with ankylosing spondylitis. The CDR3 DNA sequence: TGTGCCACCAGCTTGGGGGGAGCCAAAAACATTCAGTACTTC. It yields the protein CATSLGGAKNIQYF.